This T cell receptor (beta chain) was found in a study of blood T cell repertoires in COVID-19. Measured with immunoSEQ multiplex PCR; TCRdb has only the in-frame clones, and not every one. Here the sample spans some 96,000 clones, 75% to 95% being singletons. This CDR3 has 15 amino acids. Germline lookup yields CDR1 MGHDK and CDR2 SYGVNS. The V and J ends lost 3 bases and 0 bases respectively, with 9 bases between them. The V call is TRBV25-1, the J call TRBJ2-1, with D tentatively TRBD2 (6 bases). Sequences were obtained from peripheral blood. The receptor was derived from a man between 60 and 75 years old with acute or convalescent COVID-19. CDR3 bases: TGTGCCAGCAGTGATACGGGGGTCTCCTACAATGAGCAGTTCTTC. This sequence encodes CASSDTGVSYNEQFF.